This T cell receptor (beta chain) was captured by sequencing in a study of cytomegalovirus exposure and HLA in healthy donors. Study-level findings and limits: Rarity held for most TCR sequences, but there were some public TCRs that occurred in many donors. The study flagged roughly 150 TCR beta chains as cytomegalovirus-associated.

With 60 Vbeta and 13 Jbeta primers, the PCR was carried out. Per the authors' pipeline: Tens of millions of unique TCR beta chains, some 11 million shared, were counted in a later analysis. Profiled with immunoSEQ multiplex PCR; TCRdb holds only in-frame clones, not every one. V, J and clone size reflect that table, while D and trimming were determined from the DNA. This table has 150,000 to 200,000 clones, over 60% appearing once. Donors were ostensibly healthy at sampling, although undocumented immune exposures were probable. Points on this clone: Its specificity is unknown.

The source of this sequence is a woman aged 35 to 49 in good health and CMV-seronegative. Sequencing was done on a sample of PBMCs.

CDR3 DNA sequence: TGCGCCAGCAGCTTTACCGGTAACTCCGGGGCCAACGTCCTGACTTTC. It encodes CASSFTGNSGANVLTF. This chain links TRBV5-1 with TRBJ2-6; no definite D call. The CDR3 has 16 amino acids. Germline V gives CDR1 SGHRS, CDR2 YFSETQ. Trimming took off 2 bases at V and 4 bases at J, with 13 bases between the two ends.